A selection of T cell receptor beta chains follows, all from one sample in a study of blood T cell repertoires in COVID-19. Profiled with immunoSEQ multiplex PCR; TCRdb holds only in-frame clones, not every one. Here the sample spans about 110,000 clones, roughly four fifths being singletons. Sequenced: peripheral blood. Receptors were obtained from an older woman with acute or convalescent COVID-19. Both conserved end residues are part of each CDR3. A D gene is named only where the DNA matches it firmly. Not every row has a clone size; where given, it reads once, few, many or a size class.

cdr3_aa,cdr3_nt,j_call,clone_size,v_call,d_call
CASRPTSGRDYNEQFF,TGTGCCAGCAGGCCGACTAGCGGGAGGGACTACAATGAGCAGTTCTTC,TRBJ2-1,.,TRBV6-4,TRBD2
CASSLVTGTSETPEQFF,TGTGCCAGCAGCTTAGTCACCGGGACTAGCGAAACCCCTGAGCAGTTCTTC,TRBJ2-1,.,TRBV7-9,TRBD2
CASKDLVSGQPQHF,TGTGCCAGCAAGGACTTGGTGTCGGGTCAGCCCCAGCATTTT,TRBJ1-5,.,TRBV6-5,.
CASSEATGGTSPLHF,TGTGCCAGCAGTGAAGCCACAGGGGGCACTTCACCCCTCCACTTT,TRBJ1-6,.,TRBV2,TRBD1
CSAMTGRTDTQYF,TGCAGCGCCATGACAGGGCGGACAGATACGCAGTATTTT,TRBJ2-3,once,TRBV29-1,TRBD1
CASIPQDRWTEAFF,TGTGCCAGCATCCCCCAGGACAGGTGGACTGAAGCTTTCTTT,TRBJ1-1,.,TRBV7-9,TRBD1
CASSPRGDRGLSPLHF,TGTGCCAGCAGTCCGAGAGGTGACAGGGGGCTGTCACCCCTCCACTTT,TRBJ1-6,.,TRBV27,TRBD1
CASSKPGLAAYEQYF,TGTGCCAGCAGCAAACCGGGACTAGCAGCCTACGAGCAGTACTTC,TRBJ2-7,.,TRBV7-2,TRBD2
CASSQDELGTGVEKLFF,TGTGCCAGCAGCCAAGATGAGTTAGGGACAGGGGTGGAAAAACTGTTTTTT,TRBJ1-4,.,TRBV4-2,TRBD1
CASSLFGTGRTGELFF,TGTGCCAGCAGCTTATTTGGGACAGGGCGAACCGGGGAGCTGTTTTTT,TRBJ2-2,.,TRBV7-9,TRBD1
CASSLGQVMPYEQYF,TGCGCCAGCAGCTTGGGGCAGGTGATGCCCTACGAGCAGTACTTC,TRBJ2-7,few,TRBV5-1,.
CASSETGEHYGYTF,TGTGCCAGCAGTGAAACAGGGGAGCACTATGGCTACACCTTC,TRBJ1-2,.,TRBV6-1,TRBD1
CASSSGSTDTQYF,TGTGCCAGCAGTTCGGGAAGCACAGATACGCAGTATTTT,TRBJ2-3,.,TRBV28,.
CASRSTRFFRDTQYF,TGTGCCAGCAGATCTACTAGGTTCTTCCGAGATACGCAGTATTTT,TRBJ2-3,few,TRBV27,.
CASSFTGNTEAFF,TGTGCCAGCAGCTTCACAGGGAACACTGAAGCTTTCTTT,TRBJ1-1,.,TRBV7-8,.
CASSLASGTARSSGNTIYF,TGCGCCAGCAGCTTGGCCTCCGGGACAGCACGTTCCTCTGGAAACACCATATATTTT,TRBJ1-3,many,TRBV5-1,TRBD1
CSVWSRSGEKLFF,TGCAGCGTTTGGTCCCGAAGCGGTGAAAAACTGTTTTTT,TRBJ1-4,.,TRBV29-1,.
CASSFGGNEKLFF,TGTGCCAGCAGTTTCGGAGGAAATGAAAAACTGTTTTTT,TRBJ1-4,.,TRBV27,.
CASSYPTGGSYGYTF,TGTGCCAGCAGTTACCCAACAGGGGGCTCCTATGGCTACACCTTC,TRBJ1-2,once,TRBV6-5,TRBD1
CASSQGGRRNTEAFF,TGTGCCAGCAGCCAGGGAGGCAGGCGGAACACTGAAGCTTTCTTT,TRBJ1-1,.,TRBV11-3,.
CATSDQGRFEQFF,TGTGCCACCAGTGACCAGGGGCGCTTTGAGCAGTTCTTC,TRBJ2-1,.,TRBV24-1,.
CASSHGLAGTHGTDTQYF,TGCGCCAGCAGCCACGGTCTAGCGGGCACTCACGGCACAGATACGCAGTATTTT,TRBJ2-3,once,TRBV4-1,TRBD2
CASSYQQGLNTEAFF,TGTGCCAGCAGTTATCAACAGGGATTGAACACTGAAGCTTTCTTT,TRBJ1-1,.,TRBV6-5,.